The sequence of this T cell receptor beta chain was determined in a study of CD8 T cells in Susac syndrome. The CDR3 spans 12 residues. The V end lost 5 bases, the J end lost 7 bases, and 11 bases lay between the germline ends. Germline loops: CDR1 MNHEY, CDR2 SVGAGI. RNA amounts of roughly 0.5 to 1 ug underwent reverse transcription with random hexamers. By means of immunoSEQ multiplex PCR, TCR beta CDR3 spanning 54 Vbeta and 13 Jbeta underwent amplification. TCRdb reprocessed the immunoSEQ multiplex PCR reads via MiXCR and lists one record per CDR3 protein. This table holds fewer than 150,000 distinct CDR3 sequences, 90% to 95% found once. TCR beta was sequenced from blood CD8+ and CD4+ T cells. The study used healthy donors as controls matched for age and sex. Negative isolation was used for CD8+ and CD4+ T cells, and FACS enrichment was applied to TEMRA cells.

The rearrangement joins TRBV6-5 to TRBJ2-5; no definite D call. This clonotype originated in a human donor in good health. The sample consisted of CD4+ T cells from PBMCs. The chain's CDR3 is CASSNPPGTQYF. The CDR3 region has the DNA TGTGCCAGCAGTAACCCCCCAGGGACCCAGTACTTC.